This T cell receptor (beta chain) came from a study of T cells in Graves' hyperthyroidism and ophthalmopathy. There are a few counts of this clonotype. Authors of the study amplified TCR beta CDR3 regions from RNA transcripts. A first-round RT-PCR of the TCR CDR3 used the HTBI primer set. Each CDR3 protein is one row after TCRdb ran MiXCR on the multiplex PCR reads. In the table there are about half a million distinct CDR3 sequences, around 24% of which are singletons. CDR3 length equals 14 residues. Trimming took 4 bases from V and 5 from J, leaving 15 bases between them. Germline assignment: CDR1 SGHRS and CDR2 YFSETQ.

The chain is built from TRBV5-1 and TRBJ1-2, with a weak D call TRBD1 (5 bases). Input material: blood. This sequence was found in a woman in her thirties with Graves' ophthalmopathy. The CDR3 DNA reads TGCGCCAGCAGCCCGACAGCAAGCGCTTATGGCTACACCTTC. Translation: CASSPTASAYGYTF.